One sample yielded the 30 T cell receptor beta chains listed below, sequenced in a study of blood T cell repertoires in COVID-19. Data came from immunoSEQ multiplex PCR; TCRdb stores just in-frame clones and leaves some out. The table includes under 150,000 clones, under 90% detected once. The sample consisted of PBMCs or T cells enriched from blood (not recorded which). Source of these receptors: a man over 45 in a cohort exposed to, infected with or recovered from COVID-19 (not recorded which).

The chain is built from TRBV11-2 and TRBJ2-5, with D possibly TRBD1 on 6 matching bases. Trimming shortened V by 4 bases and J by 2 bases, and 14 bases separated the two germline ends. The CDR3 consists of 15 residues. Germline assignment: CDR1 SGHAT and CDR2 FQNNGV. In DNA form, the CDR3 reads TGTGCCAGCAGCTCGACAGGATCGCCGCAAGAGACCCAGTACTTC. This encodes CASSSTGSPQETQYF.

Only a few counts were recorded for this clone. The chain's CDR3 is CASSYSGLTGGYTF. CDR3 nucleotides: TGTGCCAGCAGTTACTCGGGACTTACGGGAGGCTACACCTTC. This chain links TRBV6-2 or TRBV6-3 with TRBJ1-2; D might be TRBD1 (5 bases). V dropped 0 bases and J dropped 8 bases, with 13 bases sitting between them. Per the germline V gene, CDR1 is MNHEY and CDR2 is SVGEGT. The CDR3 is 14 residues long.

The DNA of the CDR3 is TGTGCCAGCAGAGCGGGGGACAGGGTCTACGAGCAGTACTTC. It encodes CASRAGDRVYEQYF. The V and J genes are TRBV7-9 and TRBJ2-7; D may be TRBD1 (9 bases). Germline V gene data show CDR1 as SEHNR and CDR2 as FQNEAQ (reference sequence). The CDR3 has 14 amino acids. Trimming took off 6 bases at V and 3 bases at J, with 15 bases between the two ends.

The chain has TRBV18 and TRBJ2-2; possibly TRBD1 for D (5 bases). CDR1 and CDR2 from the germline V gene are KGHSH and LQKENI. V lost 2 bases, J lost 6 bases, and 13 bases lay in between. The CDR3 contains 15 residues. The CDR3 loop is CASSPAPRAAGELFF. CDR3 coding DNA: TGTGCCAGCTCACCAGCCCCCAGGGCTGCCGGGGAGCTGTTTTTT.

The chain uses TRBV9 and TRBJ2-3; D might be TRBD1 (5 bases). V was pared by 6 bases and J by 2 bases, with 16 bases between. There are 15 residues in the CDR3. From germline, CDR1 is SGDLS and CDR2 YYNGEE. The CDR3 reads CASTLGVPHTDTQYF. CDR3 in DNA: TGTGCCAGCACCCTAGGGGTCCCCCACACAGATACGCAGTATTTT.

CDR3 nucleotide sequence: TGCGCCAGCAGCTTGGCCACAGGGGGCGTTGGCACAGATACGCAGTATTTT. Amino acids: CASSLATGGVGTDTQYF. V is TRBV5-1 and J is TRBJ2-3, with 9 bases fitting TRBD1. The CDR3 is 17 residues long. Per germline, CDR1 SGHRS and CDR2 YFSETQ. Unmatched junction bases numbered 6, after V lost 0 bases and J lost 1 base.

The V gene is TRBV29-1, the J gene TRBJ1-1, with unresolved D. V was shortened by 7 bases and J by 3 bases, with 18 bases between the two germline ends. The V gene's germline CDR1 is SQVTM and CDR2 ANQGSEA. This CDR3 has 14 amino acids. Here the CDR3 DNA reads TGCAGCGCCCGGGGTCTGAATTCGGACACTGAAGCTTTCTTT. It specifies CSARGLNSDTEAFF.

V is TRBV10-2 and J is TRBJ1-1; no firm D call. The CDR3 length is 11 residues. In germline, CDR1 is WSHSY, CDR2 SAAADI. V lost 7 bases, J lost 5 bases, and 8 bases lay in between. The DNA of the CDR3 is TGCGCCAGCACGCCGGGGACTGAAGCTTTCTTT. This codes for CASTPGTEAFF.

This clone has a count of ten or more. The rearrangement uses TRBV24-1 and TRBJ2-7; 9 positions match TRBD2. CDR3 size: 17 residues. CDR1 and CDR2 (germline): KGHDR, SFDVKD. Trimming removed 0 bases from V and 6 bases from J; junction bases left unmatched: 11. The CDR3 sequence is CATSDLWREGLGGEQYF. The CDR3, as DNA: TGTGCCACCAGTGATTTGTGGCGGGAGGGCCTCGGTGGCGAGCAGTACTTC.

J is TRBJ2-1 and V is TRBV12-2; no check of the table's D call, TRBD1, against the DNA was made. TRBV12-2 is deemed a pseudogene. The CDR3 runs to 13 residues. CDR3 in amino acids: CASRTTGQNEQFF. For the CDR3, the DNA is TGTGCAAGTCGCACGACAGGGCAGAATGAGCAGTTCTTC.

The chain has TRBV6-5 and TRBJ2-3; tentative D call: TRBD1 (6 bases). The V end lost 5 bases, the J end lost 4 bases, and 13 bases lay between the germline ends. CDR3 length: 14 amino acids. Germline V gene lookup returns CDR1 MNHEY and CDR2 SVGAGI. The CDR3 coding sequence is TGTGCCAGCAGTAACAGGGCAGGGGCAGATACGCAGTATTTT. Translating gives CASSNRAGADTQYF.

The chain recombines TRBV19 with TRBJ2-7; tentatively, D is TRBD1 (6 bases). V lost 5 bases and J lost 4, with 12 bases in between. CDR1 and CDR2 from the germline V gene are LNHDA and SQIVND (reference sequence). This CDR3 contains 13 residues. This chain's CDR3 is CASSAGVVYEQYF. The CDR3 DNA reads as TGTGCCAGTAGTGCAGGGGTCGTTTACGAGCAGTACTTC.

V is TRBV28 and J is TRBJ2-1, with 9 bases lining up with TRBD2. The germline CDR1 and CDR2 sequences are MDHEN and SYDVKM. The CDR3 extends over 16 amino acids. Trimming took 4 bases from V and 7 from J; bases not matched to a gene: 11. CDR3 protein: CASSSPGSGSTNEQFF. The CDR3 nucleotides are TGTGCCAGCAGTTCCCCCGGTAGCGGGAGTACGAATGAGCAGTTCTTC.

This sequence joins TRBV28 and TRBJ1-2, with 8 bases lining up with TRBD1. Trimming removed 4 bases from V and 1 base from J; junction bases left unmatched: 2. In germline, CDR1 is MDHEN, CDR2 SYDVKM. This CDR3 has 14 amino acids. CDR3 loop: CASSSGGDNYGYTF. The CDR3, as DNA: TGTGCCAGCAGTTCAGGGGGCGATAACTATGGCTACACCTTC.

The chain combines TRBV19 with TRBJ2-3, with 7 positions matching TRBD2. V dropped 7 bases and J dropped 0; count of bases not matched to a gene: 7. The germline gives CDR1 LNHDA, CDR2 SQIVND (reference sequence). CDR3 size: 15 residues. The CDR3 is CASTSSGSSTDTQYF. CDR3 nucleotides: TGTGCCAGTACCTCTAGCGGTTCTAGCACAGATACGCAGTATTTT.

This chain links TRBV3-1 (or the pseudogene TRBV3-2) with TRBJ2-1, with 9 positions matching TRBD2. Trimming cost V 5 bases and J 1 base; bases outside gene matches: 6. CDR1 LGHDT and CDR2 YNNKEL come from the germline V gene (reference sequence). CDR3 length equals 16 residues. CDR3 in DNA: TGTGCCAGCAGCAAGCAGCGGGAGGTTTCCTACAATGAGCAGTTCTTC. Translating it yields CASSKQREVSYNEQFF.

The rearrangement links TRBV12-3 or TRBV12-4 to TRBJ1-2; D unclear. The CDR3 runs to 11 residues. Between the trimmed V and J ends, which lost 2 bases and 6 bases, there was a span of 4 bases. The CDR3 bases are TGTGCCAGCAGTTTACTTAATGGCTACACCTTC. Its protein is CASSLLNGYTF.

The chain employs TRBV15 and TRBJ1-6; D call uncertain. Per the germline V gene, CDR1 is LNHNV and CDR2 is YYDKDF (reference sequence). The V gene lost 0 bases and the J gene lost 0 bases, with 3 bases spanning the gap. This CDR3 comprises 15 residues. Here the CDR3 DNA reads TGTGCCACCAGCAGAGAGCGCTCCTATAATTCACCCCTCCACTTT. This sequence encodes CATSRERSYNSPLHF.

This clone has more than one count but fewer than ten. This CDR3 is CASSSSLLVTETQYF. In DNA, the CDR3 is TGTGCCAGCAGTTCTTCCTTACTAGTCACAGAGACCCAGTACTTC. The chain uses TRBV28 and TRBJ2-5; a weak D match, TRBD2 (5 bases). V was pared by 4 bases and J by 4 bases, with 16 bases between. The CDR3 length is 15 residues. Germline loops: CDR1 MDHEN, CDR2 SYDVKM.

This clone was detected only once. The chain uses TRBV9 and TRBJ2-7; 7 positions agree with TRBD1. Trimming at V came to 4 bases and at J to 2 bases, leaving 6 bases not matched to a gene. CDR1 is SGDLS, CDR2 YYNGEE, per germline. The CDR3 length is 14 residues. CDR3 DNA: TGTGCCAGCAGCTCATCGGGACAGCCCTACGAGCAGTACTTC. Translation gives CASSSSGQPYEQYF.

This CDR3 is CSAQGSRRNRATYEQYF. CDR3 coding DNA: TGCAGCGCCCAGGGGTCCCGGCGAAACAGGGCCACCTACGAGCAGTACTTC. V is TRBV29-1 and J is TRBJ2-7; perhaps TRBD1 as D (6 bases). Trimming removed 7 bases from V and 2 bases from J, with 27 bases in between. Germline CDR1 is SQVTM and CDR2 is ANQGSEA. The CDR3 contains 17 residues.

This clone has only one observation. The chain has TRBV9 and TRBJ2-7, with TRBD2 identical over 9 bases. CDR1 is SGDLS, CDR2 YYNGEE, per germline. J was trimmed by 6 bases and V by 3 bases; bases with no gene match: 7. CDR3 length: 14 residues. CDR3 bases: TGTGCCAGCAGCGCATTAGCGGGAGTGGGCGAGCAGTACTTC. Its protein product is CASSALAGVGEQYF.

The chain has TRBV27 and TRBJ2-7; TRBD2 matches 7 bases. The germline V gene encodes CDR1 MNHEY and CDR2 SMNVEV (reference sequence). The CDR3 loop spans 13 amino acids. Trimming removed 5 bases from V and 2 bases from J; junction bases left unmatched: 3. CDR3 loop: CASSPSGAYEQYF. The CDR3 bases are TGTGCCAGCAGTCCTAGCGGAGCCTACGAGCAGTACTTC.

The genes are TRBV7-2 and TRBJ2-1; weak D call: TRBD2 (6 bases). CDR1 is SGHTA, CDR2 FQGNSA, per germline. V shed 5 bases and J shed 7 bases, with 18 bases lying between them. The CDR3 is 15 residues long. The CDR3 here is CASSPTWRASNEQFF. The CDR3 DNA is TGTGCCAGCAGCCCCACGTGGAGGGCCTCGAATGAGCAGTTCTTC.

The rearrangement uses TRBV7-8 and TRBJ2-2, with 7 bases matching TRBD2. The length of the CDR3 is 18 residues. The germline V gene has CDR1 SGHVS and CDR2 FQNEAQ. V lost 5 bases to trimming and J lost 1 base; unmatched junction nucleotides: 13. CDR3 protein: CASSPPWGAGRNTGELFF. The CDR3 DNA reads as TGTGCCAGCAGCCCCCCCTGGGGAGCGGGAAGGAACACCGGGGAGCTGTTTTTT.

The V gene is TRBV2, the J gene TRBJ2-7; no firm D call. Germline CDR1 and CDR2: SNHLY and FYNNEI. The CDR3 covers 12 residues. V was shortened by 6 bases and J by 5 bases, with 11 bases between the two germline ends. This CDR3 reads CASRADGDEQYF. The DNA for the CDR3 is TGTGCCAGCAGAGCCGACGGAGACGAGCAGTACTTC.

The chain carries TRBV6-5 and TRBJ1-3; 7 bases line up with TRBD1. CDR3 length: 12 amino acids. Trimming took 8 bases from V and 7 from J; bases not matched to a gene: 5. CDR1 is MNHEY, CDR2 SVGAGI, per germline. The CDR3 region has the DNA TGTGCCAGCTTAGACAGGGCTAACACCATATATTTT. Its protein is CASLDRANTIYF.

This chain connects TRBV5-1 to TRBJ1-1; D is unresolved. Trimming removed 5 bases from V and 5 bases from J, with 10 bases in between. The germline V gene has CDR1 SGHRS and CDR2 YFSETQ. The CDR3 loop spans 12 amino acids. The CDR3 bases are TGCGCCAGCAGGGTGGGCAGTACTGAAGCTTTCTTT. Translation: CASRVGSTEAFF.

V usage is TRBV6-6 and J usage is TRBJ1-3; TRBD1 is a possible D gene (6 bases). From germline, CDR1 is MNHNY and CDR2 SVGAGI (reference sequence). The V end was cut by 2 bases, the J end by 0 bases, with 11 bases between. The CDR3 runs to 16 residues. The DNA of the CDR3 is TGTGCCAGCAGTTACGGGAGAGGGGGCTCTGGAAACACCATATATTTT. It yields the protein CASSYGRGGSGNTIYF.

V is TRBV5-5 and J is TRBJ1-3; the match to TRBD1 covers 10 bases. Germline V gene data show CDR1 as SGHKS and CDR2 as YYEKEE (reference sequence). V was pared by 4 bases and J by 2 bases, with 0 bases of the junction left unmatched. The CDR3 is made up of 14 amino acids. The CDR3 spells CASSGTGAGNTIYF. In nucleotides, the CDR3 is TGTGCCAGCAGCGGGACAGGGGCTGGAAACACCATATATTTT.